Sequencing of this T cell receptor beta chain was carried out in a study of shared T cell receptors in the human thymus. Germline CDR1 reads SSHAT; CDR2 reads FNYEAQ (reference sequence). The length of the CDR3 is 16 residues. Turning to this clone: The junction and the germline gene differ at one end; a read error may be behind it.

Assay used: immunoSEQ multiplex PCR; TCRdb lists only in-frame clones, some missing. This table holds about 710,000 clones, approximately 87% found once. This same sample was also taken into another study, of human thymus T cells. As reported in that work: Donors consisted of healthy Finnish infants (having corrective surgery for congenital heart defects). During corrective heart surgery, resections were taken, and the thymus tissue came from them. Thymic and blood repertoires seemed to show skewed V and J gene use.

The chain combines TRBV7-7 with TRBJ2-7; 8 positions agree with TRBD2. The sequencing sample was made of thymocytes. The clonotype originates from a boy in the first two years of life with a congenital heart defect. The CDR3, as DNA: TGTGCTAGCAGCTTCGAACGGCGGGGGGAACTCTACGAGCAGTACTTC. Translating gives CASSFERRGELYEQYF.